These 32 T cell receptor beta chains originate from one sample sequenced in a study of Ad26.COV2.S vaccination and SARS-CoV-2 variants. Indicated treatment: 15 to 20 received Ad26.COV2.S at low or high dose, single or two shots; several received placebo; per-sample allocation not given. The study sampled participants on day 63 after the first vaccine or placebo injection. The table came from immunoSEQ multiplex PCR; TCRdb's copy has only in-frame clones and leaves some out. The sample has a few hundred thousand clones; about 88% are singletons. The sequences come from peripheral blood, collected in a trial of Ad26.COV2.S vaccine versus placebo. The receptors here all came from a person between 18 and 60 years old who received the Ad26.COV2.S COVID-19 vaccine or a placebo.

The chain carries TRBV6-2 or TRBV6-3 and TRBJ2-7, with 14 bases identical to TRBD2. The length of the CDR3 is 17 residues. J lost 2 bases, V lost 6 bases, and 9 bases had no gene match. Germline-derived CDR1 and CDR2 are MNHEY and SVGEGT. The CDR3 DNA sequence: TGTGCCAGCAGCCCGGGACTAGCGGGAGAGGTGGCCTACGAGCAGTACTTC. This encodes CASSPGLAGEVAYEQYF.

J is TRBJ2-1 and V is TRBV11-1; perhaps TRBD1 as D (5 bases). Germline assignment: CDR1 SGHAT and CDR2 FQDESV (reference sequence). The CDR3 loop spans 15 amino acids. Between the trimmed V and J ends, which lost 1 base and 3 bases, there was a span of 10 bases. CDR3 in amino acids: CASSLEDISYNEQFF. The DNA of the CDR3 is TGTGCCAGCAGCTTAGAGGACATTAGCTACAATGAGCAGTTCTTC.

This rearrangement joins TRBV5-4 to TRBJ2-7; 7 nucleotides match TRBD2. The CDR3 is made up of 14 amino acids. V shed 0 bases and J 2 bases; nucleotides not matched to a gene: 2. Germline CDR1 is SGHNT and CDR2 is YYREEE (reference sequence). CDR3 DNA: TGTGCCAGCAGCTTGGCAGCGGGGCCCTACGAGCAGTACTTC. Translated: CASSLAAGPYEQYF.

The sample holds one count of this clone. The gene calls are TRBV27 and TRBJ2-1; D not certain. CDR3 length: 14 residues. V lost 5 bases to trimming and J lost 5 bases, with 13 bases between them. Germline V gene sequence: CDR1 MNHEY, CDR2 SMNVEV (reference sequence). CDR3 sequence (DNA): TGTGCCAGCAGTCTTCAACTCATTAACAATGAGCAGTTCTTC. Its protein product is CASSLQLINNEQFF.

V gene TRBV21-1 combines with J gene TRBJ2-7; whether TRBD1, the table's D call, matches the DNA was not checked. TRBV21-1 is a known pseudogene. CDR3 length equals 16 residues. The DNA of the CDR3 is TGTGCCAGCAGCACCCGTCTTGCAGGGCTGGTGGACGAGCAGTACTTC. Its translation is CASSTRLAGLVDEQYF.

This clone was observed a single time. This rearrangement joins TRBV5-4 to TRBJ2-7, with TRBD1 identical over 8 bases. The length of the CDR3 is 15 residues. J gave up 6 bases and V 0 bases, and 8 bases lay outside the gene matches. Per the germline V gene, CDR1 is SGHNT and CDR2 is YYREEE (reference sequence). CDR3 DNA: TGTGCCAGCAGCTTGGCCAACAGGGGGGACGCCGAGCAGTACTTC. Translating it yields CASSLANRGDAEQYF.

The V gene is TRBV7-8, the J gene TRBJ1-2, with a weak D call TRBD1 (6 bases). The germline V and J ends were trimmed by 2 bases and 5 bases, with 15 bases remaining between them. CDR1 and CDR2 (germline): SGHVS, FQNEAQ. The CDR3 totals 15 residues. CDR3 bases: TGTGCCAGCAGCTTAAGACAGGACTCTCTATATGGCTACACCTTC. It specifies CASSLRQDSLYGYTF.

V gene TRBV6-5 combines with J gene TRBJ1-2; 9 bases fit TRBD1. Trimming took 6 bases from V and 5 from J; bases not matched to a gene: 7. CDR3 length: 14 residues. Germline loops: CDR1 MNHEY, CDR2 SVGAGI. The CDR3 is CASRGTGIQYGYTF. For the CDR3, the DNA is TGTGCCAGCAGGGGGACAGGGATACAATATGGCTACACCTTC.

The genes are TRBV18 and TRBJ2-1; TRBD2 matches 12 bases. There are 17 residues in the CDR3. After removal of 1 base from V and 4 bases from J, the junction contained 5 bases not matched to a gene. Per the germline V gene, CDR1 is KGHSH and CDR2 is LQKENI. Here the CDR3 DNA reads TGTGCCAGCTCACCACGGCAGGGACTAGCGGGTTACAATGAGCAGTTCTTC. Translating it yields CASSPRQGLAGYNEQFF.

The chain combines TRBV18 with TRBJ1-1, with D tentatively TRBD1 (5 bases). This CDR3 has 16 residues. The V gene lost 1 base and the J gene lost 5 bases, with 17 bases spanning the gap. Germline loops: CDR1 KGHSH, CDR2 LQKENI. The CDR3 loop reads CASSPHPSRGETEAFF. The CDR3 bases are TGTGCCAGCTCACCACATCCCTCTAGGGGAGAGACTGAAGCTTTCTTT.

The chain joins TRBV9 to TRBJ2-5; 11 bases are shared with TRBD2. The CDR3 runs to 16 residues. Unmatched junction bases numbered 6, after V lost 0 bases and J lost 5 bases. Germline CDR1 and CDR2: SGDLS and YYNGEE. The CDR3 protein is CASSVVGLAGGETQYF. The DNA of the CDR3 is TGTGCCAGCAGCGTAGTAGGACTAGCGGGTGGGGAGACCCAGTACTTC.

The chain employs TRBV6-5 and TRBJ2-5, with no clear D. Trimming shortened V by 7 bases and J by 2 bases, and 11 bases separated the two germline ends. Germline-derived CDR1 and CDR2 are MNHEY and SVGAGI. The CDR3 consists of 13 residues. CDR3 protein: CASIKGLQETQYF. CDR3 DNA: TGTGCCAGCATAAAGGGCCTTCAAGAGACCCAGTACTTC.

The chain couples TRBV30 to TRBJ2-1, with D possibly being TRBD1 (6 bases). Germline assignment: CDR1 GTSNPN and CDR2 SVGIG (reference sequence). The CDR3 has 11 amino acids. Trimming stripped 2 bases from V and 10 bases from J, with 9 bases between. CDR3 coding DNA: TGTGCCTGGAGTCGAGGGGGAGAGCAGTTCTTC. Translated, it gives CAWSRGGEQFF.

The chain links TRBV28 to TRBJ1-6; 7 bases line up with TRBD1. Losses at the gene ends were 5 bases for V and 10 bases for J; bases not matched to a gene: 5. CDR1 is MDHEN, CDR2 SYDVKM, per germline. The CDR3 has 13 amino acids. The CDR3 bases are TGTGCCAGCAGTGTCTCAGGGGGGTCACCCCTCCACTTT. This encodes CASSVSGGSPLHF.

V gene TRBV30 combines with J gene TRBJ2-3; either TRBD1 or TRBD2 may supply D (5 bases each). The CDR3 spans 14 residues. The germline V gene encodes CDR1 GTSNPN and CDR2 SVGIG (reference sequence). V was trimmed by 5 bases and J by 1 base, leaving 13 bases between them. CDR3 region: CAWVRGWGTDTQYF. The CDR3 region has the DNA TGTGCCTGGGTTCGGGGCTGGGGCACAGATACGCAGTATTTT. Full variable domain (missing parts from reference TRBV30 and TRBJ2-3): SQTIHQWPATLVQPVGSPLSLECTVEGTSNPNLYWYRQAAGRGLQLLFYSVGIGQISSEVPQNLSASRPQDRQFILSSKKLLLSDSGFYLCAWVRGWGTDTQYFGPGTRLTVL.

The chain couples TRBV6-2 or TRBV6-3 to TRBJ1-5; TRBD1 agrees at 8 bases. The CDR3 contains 16 residues. Germline V lookup: CDR1 MNHEY, CDR2 SVGEGT. Trimming took 6 bases from V and 6 from J; bases not matched to a gene: 13. Written as DNA, the CDR3 is TGTGCCAGCAGCTTATGGCAGGGGGCAGGCGGTCAGCCCCAGCATTTT. It specifies CASSLWQGAGGQPQHF.

The chain carries TRBV7-9 and TRBJ1-4, with D tentatively TRBD1 (6 bases). Trimming stripped 2 bases from V and 6 bases from J, with 7 bases between. Per the germline V gene, CDR1 is SEHNR and CDR2 is FQNEAQ (reference sequence). The CDR3 has 13 amino acids. CDR3 DNA: TGTGCCAGCAGCTTATCAGGGGATGAAAAACTGTTTTTT. Translated, it gives CASSLSGDEKLFF.

The J gene is TRBJ2-1, the V gene TRBV11-3; 11 positions match TRBD2. This CDR3 contains 17 residues. Per germline, CDR1 SGHNT and CDR2 YENEEA. The junction had 11 bases not matched to a gene; V was cut back by 3 bases and J by 7 bases. CDR3 in amino acids: CASSFDVGPSGRNEQFF. The CDR3 DNA is TGTGCCAGCAGCTTTGACGTGGGGCCTAGCGGGAGGAATGAGCAGTTCTTC.

The genes are TRBV20-1 and TRBJ2-7; 11 bases map to TRBD2. After removal of 3 bases from V and 2 bases from J, the junction contained 6 bases not matched to a gene. There are 15 residues in the CDR3. Germline-derived CDR1 and CDR2 are DFQATT and SNEGSKA (reference sequence). CDR3 coding DNA: TGCAGTGCTAGTGTGGGGACTAGCGGAGCCTACGAGCAGTACTTC. This encodes CSASVGTSGAYEQYF.

This clone was seen a single time. V usage is TRBV10-3 and J usage is TRBJ2-7; 9 positions agree with TRBD1. The germline V gene has CDR1 ENHRY and CDR2 SYGVKD. V was pared by 0 bases and J by 3 bases, with 3 bases of the junction left unmatched. The CDR3 has 15 amino acids. The CDR3, as DNA: TGTGCCATCAGTGAGTCGGGACAGGGTTACTACGAGCAGTACTTC. Translated, it gives CAISESGQGYYEQYF.

The V call is TRBV4-1, the J call TRBJ2-7; 8 bases map to TRBD2. Germline CDR1 is MGHRA and CDR2 is YSYEKL. The CDR3 runs to 16 residues. The ends lost 1 base at V and 1 base at J; junction bases unmatched: 6. In nucleotides, the CDR3 is TGCGCCAGCAGCCAAGGCCGGGGGGGAAATTCCTACGAGCAGTACTTC. This codes for CASSQGRGGNSYEQYF.

The chain uses TRBV21-1 and TRBJ2-1; TRBD2 is the table's D call, not checked against the DNA. TRBV21-1 is deemed a pseudogene. This CDR3 spans 16 amino acids. CDR3 amino acids: CASPSYRTSGYNEQFF. The CDR3 DNA follows: TGTGCCAGCCCTTCTTACAGGACTAGCGGATACAATGAGCAGTTCTTC.

The V and J genes are TRBV11-3 and TRBJ2-7; possible D gene TRBD1, 5 bases. Germline V lookup: CDR1 SGHNT, CDR2 YENEEA. V lost 2 bases, J lost 2 bases, and 7 bases lay in between. The CDR3 covers 13 residues. The CDR3 nucleotides read TGTGCCAGCAGCTTACCAGGGACCTACGAGCAGTACTTC. It encodes CASSLPGTYEQYF. Full variable domain (remainder filled in from reference TRBV11-3 and TRBJ2-7): EAGVVQSPRYKIIEKKQPVAFWCNPISGHNTLYWYLQNLGQGPELLIRYENEEAVDDSQLPKDRFSAERLKGVDSTLKIQPAELGDSAVYLCASSLPGTYEQYFGPGTRLTVT.

The rearrangement links TRBV7-9 to TRBJ2-1; D ambiguous. Trimming removed 0 bases at V and 8 bases at J, with 5 bases between. This CDR3 has 12 amino acids. Germline V gene lookup returns CDR1 SEHNR and CDR2 FQNEAQ (reference sequence). The CDR3 spells CASSLALDEQFF. The DNA for the CDR3 is TGTGCCAGCAGCTTAGCTTTGGATGAGCAGTTCTTC. Full variable domain (rest looked up from reference TRBV7-9 and TRBJ2-1): DTGVSQNPRHKITKRGQNVTFRCDPISEHNRLYWYRQTLGQGPEFLTYFQNEAQLEKSRLLSDRFSAERPKGSFSTLEIQRTEQGDSAMYLCASSLALDEQFFGPGTRLTVL.

The V and J genes are TRBV5-1 and TRBJ1-1; D ambiguous. This CDR3 has 15 residues. Germline values: CDR1 SGHRS, CDR2 YFSETQ. The ends were cut back, 2 bases at V and 1 base at J, with 12 bases in the middle. The DNA of the CDR3 is TGCGCCAGCAGCTTCTTGTCCCTCGAGAACACTGAAGCTTTCTTT. This translates into CASSFLSLENTEAFF.

The V and J genes are TRBV19 and TRBJ2-3; TRBD1 might be the D (6 bases). The CDR3 spans 15 residues. V was cut by 6 bases and J by 0 bases, with 13 bases left in between. CDR1 and CDR2 (germline): LNHDA, SQIVND (reference sequence). The CDR3 nucleotides are TGTGCCAGTAGCGACAGGCCGATTAGCACAGATACGCAGTATTTT. Translation gives CASSDRPISTDTQYF.

The chain is built from TRBV20-1 and TRBJ2-2; D perhaps matches TRBD2 (5 bases). V was clipped by 3 bases and J by 0 bases, with 8 bases between them. Germline V CDR1 and CDR2: DFQATT, SNEGSKA (reference sequence). The length of the CDR3 is 14 residues. CDR3 in DNA: TGCAGTGCTAGTGTCGGGGCGAACACCGGGGAGCTGTTTTTT. This translates into CSASVGANTGELFF.

This clone was counted only a few times. J is TRBJ1-5 and V is TRBV7-2; 7 bases line up with TRBD1. Germline assignment: CDR1 SGHTA and CDR2 FQGNSA. After removal of 3 bases from V and 7 bases from J, the junction contained 3 bases not matched to a gene. The CDR3 has 13 residues. CDR3 protein: CASSFLQGQPQHF. CDR3 nucleotide sequence: TGTGCCAGCAGCTTTCTACAGGGGCAGCCCCAGCATTTT.

This chain uses TRBV4-3 with TRBJ1-4, with TRBD1 identical over 9 bases. This CDR3 is built from 16 residues. Germline V CDR1 and CDR2: LGHNA, YSLEER. V shed 5 bases, J shed 8 bases, and the junction held 12 bases outside the gene matches. CDR3 coding DNA: TGCGCCAGCAGCGAAGGGGCTGGGACAGGGAGCGAAAAACTGTTTTTT. It yields the protein CASSEGAGTGSEKLFF.

A single count supports this clone. The chain carries TRBV6-2 or TRBV6-3 and TRBJ1-2, with 8 nucleotides matching TRBD1. V gave up 1 base and J gave up 6 bases; unmatched junction bases: 1. The length of the CDR3 is 13 residues. Germline assignment: CDR1 MNHEY and CDR2 SVGEGT. The CDR3 reads CASSYLDRDGYTF. CDR3 bases: TGTGCCAGCAGTTACTTGGACAGGGATGGCTACACCTTC.

The chain carries TRBV2 and TRBJ2-3, with TRBD2 matching over 11 bases. The CDR3 runs to 14 residues. Germline assignment: CDR1 SNHLY and CDR2 FYNNEI. J gave up 12 bases and V 8 bases, and 13 bases lay outside the gene matches. Here the CDR3 DNA reads TGTGCCAGCCCCCTCGGGCTAGCGGGAGGACCACAGTATTTT. It is translated as CASPLGLAGGPQYF.

V and J are TRBV7-2 and TRBJ2-1; a weak D match, TRBD2 (5 bases). This CDR3 region has 14 residues. Per germline, CDR1 SGHTA and CDR2 FQGNSA. Trimming took off 5 bases at V and 7 bases at J, with 15 bases between the two ends. CDR3: CASSQLGGGNEQFF. The DNA of the CDR3 is TGTGCCAGCAGCCAACTAGGAGGTGGGAATGAGCAGTTCTTC.